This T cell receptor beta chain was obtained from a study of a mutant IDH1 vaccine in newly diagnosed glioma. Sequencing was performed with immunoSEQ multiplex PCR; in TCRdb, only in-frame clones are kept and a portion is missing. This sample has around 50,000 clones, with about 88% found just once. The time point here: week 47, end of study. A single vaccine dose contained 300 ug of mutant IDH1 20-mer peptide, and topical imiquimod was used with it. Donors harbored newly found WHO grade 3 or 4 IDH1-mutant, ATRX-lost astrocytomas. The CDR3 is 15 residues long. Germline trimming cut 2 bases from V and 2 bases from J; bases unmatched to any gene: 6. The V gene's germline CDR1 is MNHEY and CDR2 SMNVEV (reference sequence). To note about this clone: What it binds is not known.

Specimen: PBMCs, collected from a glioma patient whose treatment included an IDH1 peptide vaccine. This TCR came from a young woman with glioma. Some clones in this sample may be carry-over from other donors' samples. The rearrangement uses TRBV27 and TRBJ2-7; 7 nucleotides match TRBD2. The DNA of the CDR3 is TGTGCCAGCAGTTTAAGGGCTAGCGGAACCTACGAGCAGTACTTC. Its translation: CASSLRASGTYEQYF.